These 26 T cell receptor beta chains share one sample of origin, sequenced in a study of regulatory T cells in long-lasting Graves disease. Stated time point: newly diagnosed GD, antithyroid drugs for less than 3 months. The TCR library was prepared using RNA isolated from PBMCs. The TCR beta library used iRepertoire HTBI primers with Arm-PCR amplification of CDR3. TCRdb itself ran the multiplex PCR reads through MiXCR, one entry per CDR3 protein. The sample has about 560,000 distinct CDR3 sequences, roughly 16% seen once; the top ten hold more than 10%. The data were also submitted as part of a second study, on T cells in Graves' hyperthyroidism and ophthalmopathy.

The source material was peripheral blood mononuclear cells (PBMCs), sampled at new diagnosis, from a patient treated with antithyroid drugs. The origin of the receptors is a man aged 18 to 29 with Graves disease.

This chain connects TRBV25-1 to TRBJ1-2; D uncertain. The germline V gene has CDR1 MGHDK and CDR2 SYGVNS. The CDR3 consists of 14 residues. The germline V and J ends were trimmed by 2 bases and 4 bases, with 11 bases remaining between them. The CDR3 here is CASSERLGIYGYTF. CDR3 sequence (DNA): TGTGCCAGCAGTGAAAGACTGGGGATCTATGGCTACACCTTC.

The gene calls are TRBV6-1 and TRBJ2-2; 7 positions agree with TRBD1. V lost 3 bases and J lost 2; bases outside the gene matches: 9. Germline CDR1 reads MNHNS; CDR2 reads SASEGT. This CDR3 comprises 17 residues. This CDR3 is CASSDLGTEKNTGELFF. In DNA, the CDR3 is TGTGCCAGCAGTGATCTCGGGACAGAGAAAAACACCGGGGAGCTGTTTTTT.

This clonotype was picked up many times. CDR3 bases: TGCAGTGCTAGTGGCCACGGGACAGGGGGCGGGAATGAGCAGTTCTTC. Its translation: CSASGHGTGGGNEQFF. The V and J genes are TRBV20-1 and TRBJ2-1; 12 bases map to TRBD1. The V gene end was trimmed by 3 bases and the J gene end by 7 bases; junction bases not matched to a gene: 10. Germline V gives CDR1 DFQATT, CDR2 SNEGSKA (reference sequence). CDR3 length: 16 residues.

This clonotype was seen ten or more times. The CDR3 DNA sequence: TGCGCCAGCAGCTTGGAGACTTCGGGCCTGACTGAAGCTTTCTTT. Translation: CASSLETSGLTEAFF. This chain connects TRBV5-1 to TRBJ1-1; no reliable D call. V was clipped by 0 bases and J by 5 bases, with 14 bases between them. The CDR3 contains 15 residues. Germline CDR1 reads SGHRS; CDR2 reads YFSETQ.

V gene TRBV19 combines with J gene TRBJ1-1; D gene ambiguous. The CDR3 sequence is 12 residues long. CDR1 and CDR2 (germline): LNHDA, SQIVND (reference sequence). V was clipped by 3 bases and J by 6 bases, with 8 bases between them. DNA for the CDR3: TGTGCCAGTAGTATCGCGAGGGCTGAAGCTTTCTTT. Protein sequence: CASSIARAEAFF.

V gene TRBV2 combines with J gene TRBJ2-7; possibly TRBD1 or TRBD2 for D (5 bases each). Germline assignment: CDR1 SNHLY and CDR2 FYNNEI. This CDR3 is 13 amino acids long. V lost 5 bases and J 5 bases, leaving 13 bases between the germline ends. CDR3 nucleotide sequence: TGTGCCAGCAGTCGGGGACGGCCACACGAGCAGTACTTC. Protein sequence: CASSRGRPHEQYF. Filled out from reference TRBV2 and TRBJ2-7, the complete variable domain reads EPEVTQTPSHQVTQMGQEVILRCVPISNHLYFYWYRQILGQKVEFLVSFYNNEISEKSEIFDDQFSVERPDGSNFTLKIRSTKLEDSAMYFCASSRGRPHEQYFGPGTRLTVT.

As for this clonotype: At one of its ends the junction is not consistent with the germline gene, which may arise from a read error. The CDR3 spells CASSSSSTGVSDF. The CDR3 DNA sequence: TGTGCCAGCAGCTCTTCCTCTACAGGGGTTTCGGATTTT. This chain connects TRBV11-2 to TRBJ1-3; 7 nucleotides match TRBD1. The V gene's germline CDR1 is SGHAT and CDR2 FQNNGV. The CDR3 spans 13 residues.

There are many counts of this clonotype. The chain links TRBV11-2 to TRBJ1-4; D is perhaps TRBD1 (5 bases). Trimming left V 0 bases short and J 8 bases short, with 13 bases between. Germline CDR1 is SGHAT and CDR2 is FQNNGV. The CDR3 runs to 15 residues. In DNA form, the CDR3 reads TGTGCCAGCAGCTTAGATCCGGCAGGGCGGGAAAAACTGTTTTTT. Its protein product is CASSLDPAGREKLFF.

In nucleotides, the CDR3 is TGCGCCAGCAGCCAAGCAACGCTCAGGGGCTCTGGAAACACCATATATTTT. Translation gives CASSQATLRGSGNTIYF. The chain is built from TRBV4-1 and TRBJ1-3; D perhaps matches TRBD1 (6 bases). Germline CDR1 is MGHRA and CDR2 is YSYEKL. The CDR3 runs 17 residues. V dropped 1 base and J dropped 0 bases, with 13 bases sitting between them.

This clonotype was found a few times. V and J are TRBV9 and TRBJ2-5; perhaps TRBD2 as D (5 bases). Germline V gene data show CDR1 as SGDLS and CDR2 as YYNGEE. V shed 3 bases and J shed 2 bases, with 11 bases lying between them. The CDR3 totals 14 residues. The CDR3 loop reads CASSGGWAQETQYF. The CDR3 region has the DNA TGTGCCAGCAGCGGCGGGTGGGCACAAGAGACCCAGTACTTC.

This sequence joins TRBV11-2 and TRBJ2-3, with 8 bases identical to TRBD1. The V gene end was trimmed by 3 bases and the J gene end by 5 bases; junction bases not matched to a gene: 7. This CDR3 region has 15 residues. Looked up from germline, CDR1 is SGHAT and CDR2 is FQNNGV. The CDR3, as DNA: TGTGCCAGCAGCTTCATGGCAGGGGGCCAAGATACGCAGTATTTT. Protein sequence: CASSFMAGGQDTQYF. The whole variable domain, remainder taken from reference TRBV11-2 and TRBJ2-3, is EAGVAQSPRYKIIEKRQSVAFWCNPISGHATLYWYQQILGQGPKLLIQFQNNGVVDDSQLPKDRFSAERLKGVDSTLKIQPAKLEDSAVYLCASSFMAGGQDTQYFGPGTRLTVL.

This clonotype was found many times. The chain employs TRBV2 and TRBJ2-1; TRBD2 is a possible D gene (6 bases). Germline CDR1 and CDR2: SNHLY and FYNNEI. V was shortened by 4 bases and J by 7 bases, with 11 bases between the two germline ends. This CDR3 spans 13 amino acids. CDR3 residues: CASSGRLDNEQFF. Written as DNA, the CDR3 is TGTGCCAGCAGTGGACGACTAGATAATGAGCAGTTCTTC.

This sequence joins TRBV5-1 and TRBJ2-3; D possibly corresponds to TRBD1 (5 bases). Near its end, the DNA agrees better with TRBJ2-7, so the J call may be wrong. The CDR3 totals 13 residues. Germline CDR1 reads SGHRS; CDR2 reads YFSETQ. CDR3 sequence: CASSSDNFYEQYF. In DNA, the CDR3 is TGCGCCAGCAGCTCGGACAACTTCTACGAGCAGTACTTC.

This clonotype was counted many times. V and J are TRBV7-9 and TRBJ2-1; tentatively, D is TRBD1 (6 bases). The germline V gene has CDR1 SEHNR and CDR2 FQNEAQ (reference sequence). The CDR3 is made up of 15 amino acids. V lost 5 bases to trimming and J lost 7 bases, with 18 bases between them. CDR3 nucleotides: TGTGCCAGCAGCCGCACAGGGCAGGGCGTGAATGAGCAGTTCTTC. It codes for CASSRTGQGVNEQFF. Using reference TRBV7-9 and TRBJ2-1 for the parts outside the CDR3, the full variable domain is DTGVSQNPRHKITKRGQNVTFRCDPISEHNRLYWYRQTLGQGPEFLTYFQNEAQLEKSRLLSDRFSAERPKGSFSTLEIQRTEQGDSAMYLCASSRTGQGVNEQFFGPGTRLTVL.

This clonotype was seen at least ten times. This chain joins TRBV13 and TRBJ1-5, with a possible D match to TRBD1 (5 bases). The V gene's germline CDR1 is PRHDT and CDR2 FYEKMQ (reference sequence). Trimming shortened V by 4 bases and J by 5 bases, and 9 bases separated the two germline ends. The CDR3 sequence is 13 residues long. The CDR3 sequence is CASSSTADQPQHF. The CDR3 DNA sequence: TGTGCCAGCAGCTCGACAGCAGATCAGCCCCAGCATTTT.

The chain joins TRBV14 to TRBJ1-3; no clear D gene. Trimming took off 4 bases at V and 4 bases at J, with 5 bases between the two ends. Germline loops: CDR1 SGHDN, CDR2 FVKESK. The CDR3 is made up of 12 amino acids. The CDR3 bases are TGTGCCAGCAGCCGGTGGGGAAACACCATATATTTT. Translation gives CASSRWGNTIYF.

This clonotype was counted at least ten times. The V call is TRBV7-2, the J call TRBJ2-7; tentatively, D is TRBD1 (5 bases). Looked up from germline, CDR1 is SGHTA and CDR2 is FQGNSA. The CDR3 length is 15 residues. V gave up 5 bases and J gave up 3 bases, with 17 bases separating them. CDR3 amino acids: CASSHRNLGLYEQYF. CDR3 coding DNA: TGTGCCAGCAGCCACAGGAATCTCGGCCTCTACGAGCAGTACTTC.

The CDR3 region is CASSAASQGYGYTF. DNA of the CDR3: TGTGCCAGCAGCGCCGCCTCACAGGGTTATGGCTACACCTTC. The V gene is TRBV9, the J gene TRBJ1-2, with D perhaps matching TRBD1 (6 bases). This CDR3 contains 14 residues. The V and J ends lost 3 bases and 5 bases respectively, with 14 bases between them. Germline CDR1 is SGDLS and CDR2 is YYNGEE. The full variable domain, completed using reference TRBV9 and TRBJ1-2, is DSGVTQTPKHLITATGQRVTLRCSPRSGDLSVYWYQQSLDQGLQFLIQYYNGEERAKGNILERFSAQQFPDLHSELNLSSLELGDSALYFCASSAASQGYGYTFGSGTRLTVV.

This sequence joins TRBV30 and TRBJ2-7; tentatively, D is TRBD1 or TRBD2 (5 bases each). The germline V and J ends were trimmed by 3 bases and 6 bases, with 9 bases remaining between them. The CDR3 is made up of 11 amino acids. Germline V CDR1 and CDR2: GTSNPN, SVGIG (reference sequence). The CDR3 protein is CAWSPRGEQYF. CDR3 in DNA: TGTGCCTGGAGCCCGAGGGGCGAGCAGTACTTC. The variable domain in full, with the rest retrieved from reference TRBV30 and TRBJ2-7, is SQTIHQWPATLVQPVGSPLSLECTVEGTSNPNLYWYRQAAGRGLQLLFYSVGIGQISSEVPQNLSASRPQDRQFILSSKKLLLSDSGFYLCAWSPRGEQYFGPGTRLTVT.

For this clonotype: A much larger clone lies a single base off, so this may be a read error. This rearrangement joins TRBV2 to TRBJ1-5, with D possibly TRBD1 on 5 matching bases. Trimming stripped 3 bases from V and 4 bases from J, with 13 bases between. The CDR3 length is 15 residues. Germline V gene sequence: CDR1 SNHLY, CDR2 FYNNEI. This CDR3 is CASSEWGRRNQPQHF. CDR3 DNA sequence: TGTGCCAGCAGTGAGTGGGGACGGAGGAATCAGCCCCAGCATTTT.

This rearrangement joins TRBV20-1 to TRBJ1-1; TRBD1 aligns across 8 bases. Germline loops: CDR1 DFQATT, CDR2 SNEGSKA (reference sequence). The CDR3 runs 15 residues. V lost 6 bases and J lost 3; bases outside the gene matches: 12. CDR3: CSAPEGRGRDTEAFF. As DNA, the CDR3 is TGCAGTGCCCCGGAGGGCAGGGGGCGGGACACTGAAGCTTTCTTT.

A word on this clonotype: The junction differs from germline at one of its ends, possibly a read error. In DNA form, the CDR3 reads TGTGCCAGCACCCTTCGGAGCACAGATATGCAGTATTTT. Amino acid sequence: CASTLRSTDMQYF. The chain employs TRBV28 and TRBJ2-3; D call uncertain. The V gene's germline CDR1 is MDHEN and CDR2 SYDVKM. This CDR3 comprises 13 residues.

This clonotype was recorded a few times. V is TRBV6-1 and J is TRBJ1-5; no definite D call. CDR1 MNHNS and CDR2 SASEGT come from the germline V gene. The CDR3 loop spans 14 amino acids. Deletions cut 7 bases from V and 2 bases from J, with 12 bases between. The CDR3 sequence is CASTFHRGNQPQHF. CDR3 nucleotide sequence: TGTGCCAGCACCTTCCATCGGGGCAATCAGCCCCAGCATTTT.

At least ten counts were recorded for this clonotype. V and J are TRBV6-5 and TRBJ2-7, with D perhaps assigned TRBD1 or TRBD2 (6 bases each). With 2 bases removed from V and 3 bases from J, the gap between germline ends came to 11 bases. The V gene's germline CDR1 is MNHEY and CDR2 SVGAGI. The CDR3 spans 14 residues. The chain's CDR3 is CASSYGRGRYEQYF. As DNA, the CDR3 is TGTGCCAGCAGTTACGGACGGGGGCGCTACGAGCAGTACTTC.

The J gene is TRBJ2-2, the V gene TRBV5-1; D may match TRBD1 or TRBD2 (5 bases each). CDR1 and CDR2 from the germline V gene are SGHRS and YFSETQ. This CDR3 has 14 residues. The V gene lost 4 bases and the J gene lost 7 bases, with 14 bases spanning the gap. The CDR3 DNA is TGCGCCAGCAGCCTCGACCTGGGGGACGGGGAGCTGTTTTTT. As protein: CASSLDLGDGELFF.

This clonotype was detected ten times or more. The chain uses TRBV12-3 or TRBV12-4 and TRBJ2-7; 8 bases align to TRBD2. There are 16 residues in the CDR3. Losses at the gene ends were 4 bases for V and 0 bases for J; bases not matched to a gene: 8. The CDR3 loop is CASSSPGLAGSYEQYF. DNA for the CDR3: TGTGCCAGCAGTTCCCCGGGGCTAGCGGGCTCCTACGAGCAGTACTTC.